Listed below are T cell receptor beta chains from one sample, sequenced in a study of graft-versus-host responses after intestinal transplantation. These receptors are not linked to any known antigen. The table came from immunoSEQ multiplex PCR; TCRdb's copy has only in-frame clones and leaves some out. The profile shows approximately 89,000 clones, 92% of them singletons. The sequencing here drew on unstimulated CD4+ T cells sorted from spleen or lymph node cells, taken before intestinal transplant. These receptors were taken from a human donor who received an intestinal transplant. CDR3s include the opening cysteine and the closing phenylalanine or tryptophan. The order of the fields is J gene, D gene, clone size, V gene, CDR3 protein. D genes are given only for firm matches. Size is stated for part of the rows, as once, few or many counts, or as a class when the clone is expanded.

j_gene: TRBJ1-6; d_gene: .; abundance: .; v_gene: TRBV7-3; CDR3aa: CASSLTPGGGSPLHF
j_gene: TRBJ1-4; d_gene: .; abundance: few; v_gene: TRBV2; CDR3aa: CASSGFLSGGIGINEKLFF
j_gene: TRBJ2-7; d_gene: .; abundance: .; v_gene: TRBV6-1; CDR3aa: CASHFDTTYEQYF
j_gene: TRBJ1-1; d_gene: .; abundance: .; v_gene: TRBV18; CDR3aa: CASSPAGFTEAFF
j_gene: TRBJ2-1; d_gene: .; abundance: .; v_gene: TRBV29-1; CDR3aa: CSTRVLNEQFF
j_gene: TRBJ1-2; d_gene: TRBD1; abundance: .; v_gene: TRBV18; CDR3aa: CASSPGQDYGYTF
j_gene: TRBJ2-2; d_gene: .; abundance: .; v_gene: TRBV6-5; CDR3aa: CASREGGELFF
j_gene: TRBJ2-1; d_gene: TRBD2; abundance: .; v_gene: TRBV7-9; CDR3aa: CASSLGLAGTYNEQFF
j_gene: TRBJ1-2; d_gene: .; abundance: .; v_gene: TRBV29-1; CDR3aa: CSVVTGPNYGYTF
j_gene: TRBJ2-3; d_gene: .; abundance: .; v_gene: TRBV7-2; CDR3aa: CASSSDRTSTDTQYF
j_gene: TRBJ2-7; d_gene: TRBD1; abundance: once; v_gene: TRBV18; CDR3aa: CASSPKGTGAYEQYF
j_gene: TRBJ2-3; d_gene: .; abundance: .; v_gene: TRBV6-5; CDR3aa: CASSLHRDSPTDTQYF
j_gene: TRBJ2-7; d_gene: .; abundance: .; v_gene: TRBV6-5; CDR3aa: CASSLDRTHQYF
j_gene: TRBJ2-7; d_gene: .; abundance: .; v_gene: TRBV5-6; CDR3aa: CASSLSWQGRLHEQYF
j_gene: TRBJ2-3; d_gene: .; abundance: .; v_gene: TRBV4-2; CDR3aa: CASSQDRSALTDTQYF
j_gene: TRBJ1-1; d_gene: .; abundance: .; v_gene: TRBV18; CDR3aa: CASSPTQGNTEAFF
j_gene: TRBJ2-1; d_gene: TRBD2; abundance: .; v_gene: TRBV27; CDR3aa: CASSLISSWLAGYNEQFF
j_gene: TRBJ2-7; d_gene: TRBD1; abundance: once; v_gene: TRBV27; CDR3aa: CASSRTGQVSYEQYF
j_gene: TRBJ1-4; d_gene: .; abundance: .; v_gene: TRBV7-9; CDR3aa: CASSLSRTTNEKLFF
j_gene: TRBJ2-1; d_gene: TRBD1; abundance: .; v_gene: TRBV7-7; CDR3aa: CASSLGQGAVEQFF
j_gene: TRBJ2-7; d_gene: .; abundance: few; v_gene: TRBV6-1; CDR3aa: CASSIRVLTYEQYF
j_gene: TRBJ1-2; d_gene: .; abundance: once; v_gene: TRBV7-6; CDR3aa: CAISASRGYGYTF
j_gene: TRBJ2-7; d_gene: TRBD1; abundance: few; v_gene: TRBV7-9; CDR3aa: CASSLATGGEQYF
j_gene: TRBJ1-2; d_gene: .; abundance: .; v_gene: TRBV21-1; CDR3aa: CASPSGTGRNNYGYTF
j_gene: TRBJ1-1; d_gene: .; abundance: .; v_gene: TRBV6-1; CDR3aa: CASTKNMNTEAFF
j_gene: TRBJ2-1; d_gene: .; abundance: .; v_gene: TRBV7-9; CDR3aa: CASGQGSYNEQFF
j_gene: TRBJ2-7; d_gene: .; abundance: .; v_gene: TRBV7-2; CDR3aa: CASSRTLVSPLEQYF
j_gene: TRBJ2-5; d_gene: .; abundance: .; v_gene: TRBV11-2; CDR3aa: CASSRIGDLVETQYF
j_gene: TRBJ2-1; d_gene: .; abundance: .; v_gene: TRBV7-8; CDR3aa: CASSLGQYNEQFF
j_gene: TRBJ1-1; d_gene: TRBD1; abundance: .; v_gene: TRBV6-1; CDR3aa: CASSIQGQGEAFF
j_gene: TRBJ1-3; d_gene: .; abundance: .; v_gene: TRBV2; CDR3aa: CASTDPGSGNTIYF
j_gene: TRBJ1-2; d_gene: .; abundance: once; v_gene: TRBV5-1; CDR3aa: CASSPLYPFGYTF
j_gene: TRBJ1-4; d_gene: .; abundance: .; v_gene: TRBV30; CDR3aa: CAWSVQLLSRSANEKLFF
j_gene: TRBJ2-7; d_gene: .; abundance: .; v_gene: TRBV2; CDR3aa: CASSIRQASYEQYF
j_gene: TRBJ1-3; d_gene: .; abundance: few; v_gene: TRBV5-4; CDR3aa: CASSSRYAGNTIYF
j_gene: TRBJ2-1; d_gene: TRBD2; abundance: .; v_gene: TRBV6-1; CDR3aa: CASSHTSGRNNEQFF
j_gene: TRBJ1-5; d_gene: .; abundance: once; v_gene: TRBV19; CDR3aa: CASSIRDSNQPQHF
j_gene: TRBJ2-2; d_gene: .; abundance: once; v_gene: TRBV5-1; CDR3aa: CASSLAGGANTGELFF
j_gene: TRBJ2-3; d_gene: .; abundance: .; v_gene: TRBV27; CDR3aa: CASSSLADGTDTQYF
j_gene: TRBJ2-7; d_gene: .; abundance: .; v_gene: TRBV5-4; CDR3aa: CASSLGLGSEQYF
j_gene: TRBJ2-7; d_gene: .; abundance: .; v_gene: TRBV11-3; CDR3aa: CASQKRSGSSYEQYF
j_gene: TRBJ2-5; d_gene: .; abundance: .; v_gene: TRBV5-1; CDR3aa: CASSLAGSLQAPPGETQYF
j_gene: TRBJ2-3; d_gene: TRBD2; abundance: .; v_gene: TRBV19; CDR3aa: CASSIRTSGATSTDTQYF
j_gene: TRBJ2-1; d_gene: .; abundance: .; v_gene: TRBV5-5; CDR3aa: CASSSRVLSYNEQFF
j_gene: TRBJ2-1; d_gene: TRBD2; abundance: .; v_gene: TRBV7-3; CDR3aa: CASSPAGGMSNEQFF
j_gene: TRBJ2-7; d_gene: TRBD2; abundance: .; v_gene: TRBV5-4; CDR3aa: CASSSGGSSYEQYF
j_gene: TRBJ2-1; d_gene: TRBD2; abundance: .; v_gene: TRBV28; CDR3aa: CASSLRTSPYNEQFF
j_gene: TRBJ2-7; d_gene: TRBD1; abundance: .; v_gene: TRBV7-9; CDR3aa: CASSLGGRQGGFSYEQYF
j_gene: TRBJ2-4; d_gene: .; abundance: few; v_gene: TRBV10-1; CDR3aa: CANRQALIQYF
j_gene: TRBJ2-3; d_gene: TRBD2; abundance: .; v_gene: TRBV6-1; CDR3aa: CASRFPGGRDTQYF
j_gene: TRBJ2-3; d_gene: TRBD2; abundance: .; v_gene: TRBV5-1; CDR3aa: CASSFGTSGSTDTQYF
j_gene: TRBJ2-2; d_gene: TRBD2; abundance: .; v_gene: TRBV19; CDR3aa: CATGGTSGNRGTGELFF
j_gene: TRBJ1-6; d_gene: .; abundance: .; v_gene: TRBV6-4; CDR3aa: CASNYREVDSPLHF
j_gene: TRBJ2-7; d_gene: TRBD2; abundance: .; v_gene: TRBV4-2; CDR3aa: CASSQRTSGGSDEQYF
j_gene: TRBJ2-1; d_gene: TRBD1; abundance: .; v_gene: TRBV29-1; CDR3aa: CSVGRGQGPFNEQFF
j_gene: TRBJ1-2; d_gene: TRBD1; abundance: .; v_gene: TRBV2; CDR3aa: CASIRTGVGYTF
j_gene: TRBJ1-3; d_gene: .; abundance: .; v_gene: TRBV6-5; CDR3aa: CASSYSRGGGNTIYF
j_gene: TRBJ2-1; d_gene: TRBD1; abundance: .; v_gene: TRBV28; CDR3aa: CASRRPGQGHNEQFF
j_gene: TRBJ1-6; d_gene: TRBD1; abundance: .; v_gene: TRBV7-9; CDR3aa: CASSSGTGGGSPLHF